In this sample, the clone carrying this T cell receptor (beta chain) turned up a few times. Its specificity is unknown. This record belongs to a study of cytotoxic CD8 clonotypes in ibrutinib-treated CLL. Study-wide background: In all, about a dozen patients were relapsed/refractory, approximately 16 were treatment-naive and 17 to 18 were IGHV unmutated. Whole-study findings and limits: Among the clonotypes, public ones were uncommon and contracted or held stable on treatment. The clonality went up when patients responded to ibrutinib and dropped back toward baseline at progression.

This CDR3 spans 10 amino acids. V lost 8 bases and J lost 4, with 3 bases in between. CDR1 is ENHRY, CDR2 SYGVKD, per germline. From cryopreserved PBMCs came around 2 micrograms of genomic DNA used for TCR beta libraries. Repertoires were generated with immunoSEQ multiplex PCR, while TCRdb's copy carries only in-frame clones and drops some. Of about 270,000 clones listed, approximately 76% are singletons. This receptor was identified in a human donor with chronic lymphocytic leukemia. The specimen was PBMCs, collected at disease progression, from a patient treated with ibrutinib. The rearrangement joins TRBV10-3 to TRBJ1-5; D is undetermined. CDR3 bases: TGTGCCATCGGAAATCAGCCCCAGCATTTT. Amino acids: CAIGNQPQHF.